This T cell receptor (beta chain) was identified during a study of shared T cell receptors in the human thymus. The CDR3 runs to 16 residues. CDR1 and CDR2 from the germline V gene are SGHDT and YYEEEE. Trimming at V came to 4 bases and at J to 5 bases, leaving 10 bases not matched to a gene. Repertoires were generated with immunoSEQ multiplex PCR, while TCRdb's copy carries only in-frame clones and drops some. The sample has 600,000 or so clones; 80% to 90% are singletons. These data also featured in a second study, about human thymus T cells. This second report adds: Donors were healthy Finnish babies undergoing corrective operations for congenital heart defects. Thymic material originated from resections removed in the course of corrective heart surgery. Thymic and blood repertoires showed apparently biased V and J gene usage. As related research reported, thymic repertoires overlapped highly among unrelated individuals.

The receptor comes from a boy under two years old with a congenital heart defect. The chain combines TRBV5-6 with TRBJ2-2; TRBD2 matches 8 bases. Sequencing was done on a sample of thymocytes. The DNA of the CDR3 is TGTGCCAGCAGCCCGGGAGGGGCATATTTAACCGGGGAGCTGTTTTTT. Amino acid sequence: CASSPGGAYLTGELFF.